This T cell receptor (beta chain) comes out of a study of cytomegalovirus exposure and HLA in healthy donors. Points from the study as a whole: According to the study, 160 or so TCR beta chains were cytomegalovirus-associated. Cytomegalovirus status was reportedly diagnosed by the classifier with high specificity and sensitivity.

Sequenced by immunoSEQ multiplex PCR; TCRdb stores in-frame clones only, minus some. The sample includes hundreds of thousands of clones, approximately 87% seen only once; the top ten take around 5.4%. Comments on this clone: Its antigen is not known.

Germline V gene data show CDR1 as KGHSH and CDR2 as LQKENI. The CDR3 spans 16 residues. The ends lost 3 bases at V and 2 bases at J; junction bases unmatched: 6. This sequence was found in a woman under 30 in good health and CMV-seronegative. Sequencing input: PBMCs. This chain joins TRBV18 and TRBJ1-5; 8 nucleotides agree with TRBD1. CDR3 sequence reads: CASSPPDRAGNQPQHF. The CDR3 DNA sequence: TGTGCCAGCTCACCCCCGGACAGGGCCGGCAATCAGCCCCAGCATTTT.